This T cell receptor (beta chain) was identified in a study of CD8+CD57+ T cells in acquired aplastic anemia. Genomic DNA was employed as the template in profiling TCR beta VDJ and CDR3. A single record per CDR3 protein comes from TCRdb applying MiXCR to the reads. The table records about 58,000 distinct CDR3 sequences, roughly three fifths of them present only once. Patients picked for sequencing had shown CD8+CD57+ cell expansion detected by flow cytometry. The CDR3 is made up of 14 amino acids. Trimming shortened V by 1 base and J by 9 bases, and 13 bases separated the two germline ends. Germline CDR1 WNHNN, CDR2 SYGVQD (reference sequence).

Material for sequencing was sorted CD4+, CD8+, or CD8+CD57+ T cells (not recorded which) from PBMCs. The V gene is TRBV10-1, the J gene TRBJ2-1; maybe TRBD1 (6 bases). This TCR was recovered from a human donor with aplastic anemia. CDR3 DNA sequence: TGCGCCAGCAGTGAGTTGGGGGCTAATACTGAGCAGTTCTTC. This encodes CASSELGANTEQFF.